This TCR beta chain came from a study of blood T cell repertoires in COVID-19. V shed 3 bases and J shed 1 base, with 10 bases lying between them. This CDR3 contains 15 residues. Germline V lookup: CDR1 SGDLS, CDR2 YYNGEE. While infection was still active, Seattle patients were enrolled and then followed longitudinally. Per the original methods: The authors estimated nucleated cell counts from reference gene primer amplification. Method: immunoSEQ multiplex PCR; TCRdb's copy keeps in-frame clones and lacks some. For V, J and clone size, that table is used; D and trimming come from the DNA. The top ten clones hold 2.1% of a sample with about 250,000 clones, almost 90% of them seen once. Only one count was recorded for this clone.

This rearrangement joins TRBV9 to TRBJ2-2; D gene ambiguous. Sample: peripheral blood. This receptor was identified in a woman aged 55-75 years with COVID-19, enrolled during active disease. CDR3 bases: TGTGCCAGCAGCGCCCGTAATTGGAACACCGGGGAGCTGTTTTTT. Translation: CASSARNWNTGELFF.